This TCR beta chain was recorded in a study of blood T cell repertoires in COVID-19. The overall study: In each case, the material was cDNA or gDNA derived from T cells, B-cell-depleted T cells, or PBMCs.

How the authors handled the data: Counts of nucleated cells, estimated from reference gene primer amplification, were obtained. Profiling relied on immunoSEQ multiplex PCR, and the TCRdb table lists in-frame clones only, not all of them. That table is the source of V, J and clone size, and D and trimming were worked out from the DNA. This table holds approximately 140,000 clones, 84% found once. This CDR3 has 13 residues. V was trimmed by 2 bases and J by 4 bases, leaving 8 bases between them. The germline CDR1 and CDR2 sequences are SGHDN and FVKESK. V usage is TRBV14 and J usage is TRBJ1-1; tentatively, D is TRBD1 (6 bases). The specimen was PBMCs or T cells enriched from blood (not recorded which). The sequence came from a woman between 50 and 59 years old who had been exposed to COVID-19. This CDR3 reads CASSQRGGTEAFF. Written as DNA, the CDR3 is TGTGCCAGCAGCCAAAGGGGGGGCACTGAAGCTTTCTTT.